One sample yielded the 17 T cell receptor beta chains listed below, sequenced in a study of OX40 agonist ivuxolimab in advanced cancers. Sequencing used immunoSEQ multiplex PCR; TCRdb keeps in-frame clones, though not all of them. The sample has fewer than 90,000 clones; 75% to 90% are singletons. The specimen comprised CD4+ or CD8+ T cells sorted from blood, sampled in a trial of the OX40 agonist ivuxolimab. The receptors here all came from an adult with an advanced solid tumor such as melanoma, head and neck, liver or kidney cancer.

Of note for this clone: At one boundary the junction diverges from the germline segment, which might be a read error. This sequence joins TRBV5-1 and TRBJ2-2; D is possibly TRBD2 (5 bases). Looked up from germline, CDR1 is SGHRS and CDR2 is YFSETQ. This CDR3 contains 12 residues. Here the CDR3 reads CASQAGTGKLFF. DNA of the CDR3: TGCGCCAGCCAAGCAGGCACCGGGAAGCTGTTTTTT.

This chain uses TRBV2 with TRBJ1-4, with no clear D. Germline loops: CDR1 SNHLY, CDR2 FYNNEI. The V gene lost 4 bases and the J gene lost 3 bases, with 12 bases spanning the gap. The CDR3 is 15 amino acids. The CDR3 region is CASSGAIGSNEKLFF. The CDR3 coding sequence is TGTGCCAGCAGTGGGGCCATCGGATCTAATGAAAAACTGTTTTTT.

This chain connects TRBV9 to TRBJ1-1; TRBD1 matches at 7 bases. V shed 3 bases and J 4 bases; nucleotides not matched to a gene: 6. Germline V gene lookup returns CDR1 SGDLS and CDR2 YYNGEE. The CDR3 has 14 residues. The CDR3, as DNA: TGTGCCAGCAGCGCGCGACAGGGACTCACTGAAGCTTTCTTT. Protein sequence: CASSARQGLTEAFF.

This chain links TRBV30 with TRBJ1-2; D gene uncertain. V was pared by 3 bases and J by 4 bases, with 12 bases between. The CDR3 runs to 13 residues. CDR1 and CDR2 from the germline V gene are GTSNPN and SVGIG (reference sequence). CDR3 sequence reads: CAWRAGSSYGYTF. The CDR3 nucleotides read TGTGCCTGGAGAGCGGGGAGCTCCTATGGCTACACCTTC.

This clone occurred once. The V gene is TRBV7-9, the J gene TRBJ2-6, with D perhaps assigned TRBD1 or TRBD2 (5 bases each). This CDR3 region has 15 residues. Germline CDR1 SEHNR, CDR2 FQNEAQ (reference sequence). V lost 2 bases and J 4 bases, leaving 9 bases between the germline ends. In nucleotides, the CDR3 is TGTGCCAGCAGCTTATTGGGGGTCGGGGCCAACGTCCTGACTTTC. Residues: CASSLLGVGANVLTF.

In DNA form, the CDR3 reads TGTGCCAGCACTGTTCAGGGGCTCGGCGAGCAGTACGTC. Translating gives CASTVQGLGEQYV. The chain carries TRBV2 and TRBJ2-7, with a weak D call TRBD1 (6 bases). The CDR3 totals 13 residues. Germline V gene sequence: CDR1 SNHLY, CDR2 FYNNEI. Trimming pared 7 bases from V and 6 bases from J, leaving 16 bases between.

The table lists this clone with a few counts. This chain's CDR3 is CAIRQTSTDTQYF. For the CDR3, the DNA is TGTGCCATCAGGCAGACTAGCACAGATACGCAGTATTTT. The J gene is TRBJ2-3, the V gene TRBV10-3; D uncertain. The CDR3 contains 13 residues. Germline values: CDR1 ENHRY, CDR2 SYGVKD. V lost 6 bases and J lost 0, with 7 bases in between.

The V gene is TRBV30, the J gene TRBJ2-1; D uncertain. The V end was cut by 0 bases, the J end by 3 bases, with 9 bases between. CDR1 and CDR2 from the germline V gene are GTSNPN and SVGIG (reference sequence). This CDR3 spans 14 amino acids. CDR3 sequence (DNA): TGTGCCTGGAGTGTAGCGACCATCTACAATGAGCAGTTCTTC. Translating gives CAWSVATIYNEQFF.

The chain carries TRBV6-5 and TRBJ2-1; 8 bases are a match to TRBD2. The J segment lost 7 bases and the V segment lost 5 bases, leaving 10 bases of the junction unmatched. CDR1 and CDR2 (germline): MNHEY, SVGAGI. The CDR3 is made up of 15 amino acids. The CDR3 DNA is TGTGCCAGCAGTAGCGGGAGAGTTCCTTTTAATGAGCAGTTCTTC. This sequence encodes CASSSGRVPFNEQFF.

CDR3 in DNA: TGTGCCAGTAGTGACGAGCGGCCCCTTAGGAATGAGCAGTTCTTC. Its translation is CASSDERPLRNEQFF. The J gene is TRBJ2-1, the V gene TRBV19, with D perhaps TRBD2 (5 bases). The CDR3 has 15 amino acids. Germline V gene data show CDR1 as LNHDA and CDR2 as SQIVND (reference sequence). V was trimmed by 5 bases and J by 7 bases, leaving 18 bases between them.

This chain joins TRBV6-1 and TRBJ1-1; TRBD1 might be the D (5 bases). The CDR3 spans 14 residues. Trimming stripped 8 bases from V and 0 bases from J, with 13 bases between. In germline, CDR1 is MNHNS, CDR2 SASEGT. The CDR3 bases are TGTGCCAGCGGCAGGGACGTAATGAACACTGAAGCTTTCTTT. This translates into CASGRDVMNTEAFF.

The chain is built from TRBV27 and TRBJ2-3; a weak D match, TRBD2 (6 bases). Germline loops: CDR1 MNHEY, CDR2 SMNVEV (reference sequence). The CDR3 runs to 12 residues. CDR3 nucleotide sequence: TGTGGGAGGGAGATGTCGACAGATACGCAGTATTTT. Amino acid sequence: CGREMSTDTQYF.

V gene TRBV9 combines with J gene TRBJ1-5; 10 bases agree with TRBD1. Germline V gives CDR1 SGDLS, CDR2 YYNGEE. The CDR3 length is 16 residues. V shed 3 bases and J 4 bases; nucleotides not matched to a gene: 7. The CDR3 region is CASSAGPGQGNQPQHF. The DNA of the CDR3 is TGTGCCAGCAGCGCCGGACCGGGACAGGGGAATCAGCCCCAGCATTTT.

This chain connects TRBV14 to TRBJ1-1; D perhaps matches TRBD1 (5 bases). With 1 base removed from V and 5 bases from J, the gap between germline ends came to 11 bases. CDR1 is SGHDN, CDR2 FVKESK, per germline. The CDR3 is 14 amino acids. As DNA, the CDR3 is TGTGCCAGCAGCCAAGTCAGGGATCGGACTGAAGCTTTCTTT. Translating it yields CASSQVRDRTEAFF.

This sequence joins TRBV2 and TRBJ2-7; D may correspond to TRBD1 or TRBD2 (5 bases each). Germline V gene data show CDR1 as SNHLY and CDR2 as FYNNEI. CDR3 length: 16 residues. The V gene lost 8 bases and the J gene lost 2 bases, with 22 bases spanning the gap. This CDR3 reads CASRTRRGEGTYEQYV. The DNA for the CDR3 is TGTGCCAGCCGCACGCGTCGGGGCGAGGGGACCTACGAGCAGTACGTC.

For this clone: This specimen includes other DNA sequences encoding the same CDR3. The chain has TRBV7-3 and TRBJ2-2; the D gene could be TRBD1 or TRBD2 (5 bases each). Trimming took 5 bases from V and 3 from J, leaving 10 bases between them. This CDR3 is 14 amino acids long. The germline V gene encodes CDR1 SGHTA and CDR2 FQGTGA. The CDR3, as DNA: TGTGCCAGCAGCCTGGGGCGGGACACCGGGGAGCTGTTTTTT. Residues: CASSLGRDTGELFF.

The chain combines TRBV6-4 with TRBJ1-1; D might be TRBD1 (5 bases). This CDR3 has 16 amino acids. The ends were cut back, 2 bases at V and 4 bases at J, with 17 bases in the middle. Germline V gene lookup returns CDR1 MRHNA and CDR2 SNTAGT. The CDR3 nucleotides are TGTGCCAGCAGTGACAGACCCACACGGGGCGGCACTGAAGCTTTCTTT. This translates into CASSDRPTRGGTEAFF.